Given below is one T cell receptor beta chain in context. This clone was detected once. Its antigen is still unknown. A read error may account for a junction end that differs from germline. The CDR3 starts with the cysteine, ends with the phenylalanine, and has 13 residues. The retained sequence is limited to the CDR3, 39 bases, with the frame set at the first base. CDR1 and CDR2, looked up from the germline V gene, are SNHLY and FYNNEI. The source of the sample is a study of blood T cell repertoires in COVID-19 (TCRdb year 2020). Describing the broader study: The collaborator samples originated in the United States, Italy and Spain and spanned the acute and convalescent phases of COVID-19. The prospective study material was composed of cDNA or gDNA derived from T cells, B-cell-depleted T cells, or PBMCs. Deeply sampled blood TCRbeta repertoires from subjects exposed to, actively infected with, or recovered from COVID-19 were included in the dataset. The repertoires were released in a freely available public database meant as a resource for research on the immune response to SARS-CoV-2. Samples came from the ongoing ImmuneRACE study (first 160 participants) plus 1,254 subjects from 6 global collaborators. Sample metadata almost always included a de-identified subject ID, COVID-19 status, age in years and sex. Where available, HLA class I and class II types were taken from metadata supplied by the sample provider and were not determined by assay-based typing.

TCRbeta CDR3 regions were amplified from genomic DNA using the immunoSEQ Assay, a bias-controlled multiplex PCR. The study's own analysis went as follows. Within the assay, amplification of reference gene primers was used to estimate how many nucleated cells each sample contained. To quantify the absolute abundance of each unique TCRbeta CDR3 rearrangement, sequence reads were collapsed and filtered. For each sample, productive Simpson clonality was calculated as the square root of Simpson's diversity index across productive rearrangements. TCRdb carries this immuneACCESS record with in-frame sequences only. Its versions omit some clonotypes, under half of them owing to an unresolved V gene in the studies checked, with the rest unexplained. The V and J calls and clone size come from that table; D and trimming were worked out from the DNA. For this sample there are 100,000 to 150,000 clones; roughly 80% appear just once. The ten largest clones represent over 6.5% of the sample.

Summary of the overall study and its limitations: The quantity of clinical and demographic metadata differed by source and by participant and was supplied without curation.

Collaborating institutions collected whole blood in K2EDTA tubes following their own protocols. For TCRbeta analysis, collaborator samples were shipped as frozen whole blood, as isolated PBMCs, or as DNA extracted from either sample type. The sequence is built from TRBV2 and TRBJ1-1, with the D segment identity uncertain. This sequence was found in a human donor in a cohort sampled during active COVID-19. Sequenced sample: peripheral blood. The nucleotide sequence is given as TGTGCCAGCTCCCCAGAGGGTAACACTGAGGCTTTCTTT. It translates to CASSPEGNTEAFF. The CDR3 plus the reference TRBV2 and TRBJ1-1 genes for the other parts give the full variable domain: EPEVTQTPSHQVTQMGQEVILRCVPISNHLYFYWYRQILGQKVEFLVSFYNNEISEKSEIFDDQFSVERPDGSNFTLKIRSTKLEDSAMYFCASSPEGNTEAFFGQGTRLTVV.